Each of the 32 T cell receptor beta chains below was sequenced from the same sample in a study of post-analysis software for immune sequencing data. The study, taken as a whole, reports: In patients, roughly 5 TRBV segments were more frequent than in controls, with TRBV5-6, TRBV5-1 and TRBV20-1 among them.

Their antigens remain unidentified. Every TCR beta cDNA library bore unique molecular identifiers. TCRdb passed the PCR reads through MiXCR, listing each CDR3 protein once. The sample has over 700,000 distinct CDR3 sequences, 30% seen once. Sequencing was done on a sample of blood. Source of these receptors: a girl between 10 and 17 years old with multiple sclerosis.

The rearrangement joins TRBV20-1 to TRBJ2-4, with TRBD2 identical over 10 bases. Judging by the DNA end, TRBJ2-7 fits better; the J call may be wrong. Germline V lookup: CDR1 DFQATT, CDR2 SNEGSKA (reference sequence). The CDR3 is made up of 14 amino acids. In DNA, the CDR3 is TGCAGTGCTAGGACTAGCGGGCTGCCCTACGAGCAGTACTTC. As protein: CSARTSGLPYEQYF.

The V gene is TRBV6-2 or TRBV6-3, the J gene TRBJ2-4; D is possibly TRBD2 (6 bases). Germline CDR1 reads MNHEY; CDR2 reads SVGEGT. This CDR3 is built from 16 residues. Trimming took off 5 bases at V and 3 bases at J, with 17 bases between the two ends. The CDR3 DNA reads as TGTGCCAGCAGTCCAATCGGGGGTTTTGGCAAAAACATTCAGTACTTC. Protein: CASSPIGGFGKNIQYF.

CDR3 in DNA: TGTGCCATCGATGGATTAGCGGGAGGCACAGATACGCAGTATTTT. Protein sequence: CAIDGLAGGTDTQYF. This chain links TRBV5-8 with TRBJ2-3; TRBD2 matches at 9 bases. CDR1 and CDR2 from the germline V gene are SGHTS and YDEGEE. V lost 9 bases and J lost 1; bases outside the gene matches: 9. The CDR3 loop spans 15 amino acids.

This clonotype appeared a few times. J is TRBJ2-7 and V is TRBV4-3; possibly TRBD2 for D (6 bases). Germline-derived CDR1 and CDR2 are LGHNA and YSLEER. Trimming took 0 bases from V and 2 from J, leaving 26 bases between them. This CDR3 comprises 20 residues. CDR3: CASSQETQVWGVGDPYEQYF. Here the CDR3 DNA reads TGCGCCAGCAGCCAAGAGACCCAGGTGTGGGGGGTCGGGGACCCCTACGAGCAGTACTTC.

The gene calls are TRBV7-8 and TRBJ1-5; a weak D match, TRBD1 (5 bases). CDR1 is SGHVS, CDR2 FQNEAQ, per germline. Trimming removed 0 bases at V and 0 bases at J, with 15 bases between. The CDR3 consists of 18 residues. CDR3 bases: TGTGCCAGCAGCTTAGCCAGCCGTCAGGGAGTTAGCAATCAGCCCCAGCATTTT. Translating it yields CASSLASRQGVSNQPQHF.

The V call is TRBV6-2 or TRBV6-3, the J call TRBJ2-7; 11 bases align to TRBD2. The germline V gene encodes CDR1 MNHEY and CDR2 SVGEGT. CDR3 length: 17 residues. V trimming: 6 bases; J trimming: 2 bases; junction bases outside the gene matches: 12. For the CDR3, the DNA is TGTGCCAGCAGGCGGACCGGGACTAGCGGTGGAACCTACGAGCAGTACTTC. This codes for CASRRTGTSGGTYEQYF.

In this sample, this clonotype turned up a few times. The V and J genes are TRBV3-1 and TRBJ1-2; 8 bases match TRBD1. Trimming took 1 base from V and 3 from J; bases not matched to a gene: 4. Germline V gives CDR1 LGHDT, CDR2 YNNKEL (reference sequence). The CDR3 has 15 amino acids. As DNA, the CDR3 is TGTGCCAGCAGCCAAGGGGCAGGGGGCGACTATGGCTACACCTTC. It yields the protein CASSQGAGGDYGYTF.

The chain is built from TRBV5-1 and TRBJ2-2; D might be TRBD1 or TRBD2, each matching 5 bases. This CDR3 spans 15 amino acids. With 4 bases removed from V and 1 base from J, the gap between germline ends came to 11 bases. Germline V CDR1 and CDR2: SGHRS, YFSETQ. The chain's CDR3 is CASSPRDGNTGELFF. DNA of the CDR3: TGCGCCAGCAGCCCCCGGGACGGGAACACCGGGGAGCTGTTTTTT.

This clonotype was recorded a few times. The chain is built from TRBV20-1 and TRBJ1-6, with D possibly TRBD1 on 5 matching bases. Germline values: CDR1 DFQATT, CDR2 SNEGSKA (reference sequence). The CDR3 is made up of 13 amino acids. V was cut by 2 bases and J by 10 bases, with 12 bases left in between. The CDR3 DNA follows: TGCAGTGCTAGATCAATGGCAGGGTCACCCCTCCACTTT. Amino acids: CSARSMAGSPLHF.

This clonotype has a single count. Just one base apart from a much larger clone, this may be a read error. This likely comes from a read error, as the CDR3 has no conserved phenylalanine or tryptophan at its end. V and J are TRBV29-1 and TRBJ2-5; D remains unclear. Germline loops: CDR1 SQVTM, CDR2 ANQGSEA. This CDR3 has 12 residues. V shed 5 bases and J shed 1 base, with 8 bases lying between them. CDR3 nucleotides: TGCAGCGTTCTACGTACCCAAGAGACCCAGTACTTA. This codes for CSVLRTQETQYL.

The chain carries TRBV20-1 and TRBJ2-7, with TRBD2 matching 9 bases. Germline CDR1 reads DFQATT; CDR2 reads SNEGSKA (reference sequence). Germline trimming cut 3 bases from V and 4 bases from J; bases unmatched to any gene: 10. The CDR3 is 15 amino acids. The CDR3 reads CSASVTAGGQYEQYF. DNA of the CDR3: TGCAGTGCTAGTGTAACGGCGGGAGGGCAGTACGAGCAGTACTTC.

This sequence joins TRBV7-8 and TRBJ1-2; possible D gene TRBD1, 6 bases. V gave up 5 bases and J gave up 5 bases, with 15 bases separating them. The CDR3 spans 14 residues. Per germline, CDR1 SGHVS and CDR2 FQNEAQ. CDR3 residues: CASSPQQGLYGYTF. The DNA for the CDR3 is TGTGCCAGCAGCCCCCAACAGGGTTTGTATGGCTACACCTTC.

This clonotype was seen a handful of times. CDR3 residues: CASSLLSRGGRETQYF. The CDR3 coding sequence is TGTGCCAGCAGTTTACTCTCGCGGGGGGGCCGAGAGACCCAGTACTTC. This chain links TRBV12-3 or TRBV12-4 with TRBJ2-5; 9 nucleotides align to TRBD2. This CDR3 has 16 residues. Trimming cost V 2 bases and J 4 bases; bases outside gene matches: 8.

CDR3 in amino acids: CASSPQPDRHPGNEQFF. The CDR3 DNA reads as TGCGCCAGCAGCCCACAACCCGACAGACACCCGGGCAATGAGCAGTTCTTC. The gene calls are TRBV4-1 and TRBJ2-1; tentative D call: TRBD1 (5 bases). CDR1 is MGHRA and CDR2 is YSYEKL in the germline V gene. Trimming removed 4 bases at V and 6 bases at J, with 22 bases between. CDR3 size: 17 residues.

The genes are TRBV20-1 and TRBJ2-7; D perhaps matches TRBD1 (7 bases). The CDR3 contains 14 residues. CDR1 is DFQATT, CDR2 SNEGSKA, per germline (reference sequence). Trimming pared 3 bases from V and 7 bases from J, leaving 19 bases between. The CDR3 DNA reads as TGCAGTGCTAGTTCGCGGGACAGTGGTGATGAGCAGTACTTC. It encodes CSASSRDSGDEQYF.

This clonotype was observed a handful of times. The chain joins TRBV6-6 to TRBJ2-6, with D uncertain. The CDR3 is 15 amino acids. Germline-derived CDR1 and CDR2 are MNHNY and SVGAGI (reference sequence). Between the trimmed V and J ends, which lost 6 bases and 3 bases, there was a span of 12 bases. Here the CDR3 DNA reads TGTGCCAGCAGACTACAGTACCATGGGGCCAACGTCCTGACTTTC. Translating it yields CASRLQYHGANVLTF.

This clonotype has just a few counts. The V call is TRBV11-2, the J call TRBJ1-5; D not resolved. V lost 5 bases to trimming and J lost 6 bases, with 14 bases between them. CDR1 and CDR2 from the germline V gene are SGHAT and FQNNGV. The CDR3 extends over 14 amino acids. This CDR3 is CASSPRLAGQPQHF. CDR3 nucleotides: TGTGCCAGCAGCCCGAGATTAGCTGGTCAGCCCCAGCATTTT.

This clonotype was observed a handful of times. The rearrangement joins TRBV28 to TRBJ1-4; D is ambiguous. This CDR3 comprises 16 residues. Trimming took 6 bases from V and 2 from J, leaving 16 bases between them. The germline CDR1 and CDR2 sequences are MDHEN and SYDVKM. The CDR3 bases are TGTGCCAGCAGACGCGGCGGGGTGCTGACTAATGAAAAACTGTTTTTT. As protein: CASRRGGVLTNEKLFF.

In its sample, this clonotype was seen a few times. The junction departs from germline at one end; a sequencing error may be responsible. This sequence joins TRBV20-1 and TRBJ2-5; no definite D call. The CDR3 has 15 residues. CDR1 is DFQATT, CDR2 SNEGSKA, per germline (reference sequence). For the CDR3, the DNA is TGCAGTGCCAGAGATTCTTTGGCTCGAAAAGAGACCCAGTACTTC. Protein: CSARDSLARKETQYF.

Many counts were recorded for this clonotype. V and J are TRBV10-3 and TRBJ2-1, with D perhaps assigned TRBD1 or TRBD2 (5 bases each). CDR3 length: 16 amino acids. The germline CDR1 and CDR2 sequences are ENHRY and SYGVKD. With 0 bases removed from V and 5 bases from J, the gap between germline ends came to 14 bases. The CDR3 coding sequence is TGTGCCATCAGTGAGTCCGCAGGTAGGGACGACAATGAGCAGTTCTTC. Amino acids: CAISESAGRDDNEQFF.

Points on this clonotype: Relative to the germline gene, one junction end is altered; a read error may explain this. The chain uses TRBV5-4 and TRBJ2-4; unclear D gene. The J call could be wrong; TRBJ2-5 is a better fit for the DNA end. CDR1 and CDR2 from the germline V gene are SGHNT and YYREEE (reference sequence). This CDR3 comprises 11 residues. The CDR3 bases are TGTACCAGCCTGAATGAGGAGACCCAGTACTTC. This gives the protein CTSLNEETQYF.

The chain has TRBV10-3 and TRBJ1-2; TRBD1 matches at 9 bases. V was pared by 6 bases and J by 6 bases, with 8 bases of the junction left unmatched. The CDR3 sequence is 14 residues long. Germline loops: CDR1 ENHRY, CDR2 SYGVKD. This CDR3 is CAIRTGGNSNGYTF. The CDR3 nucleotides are TGTGCCATCAGAACAGGGGGCAATAGTAATGGCTACACCTTC.

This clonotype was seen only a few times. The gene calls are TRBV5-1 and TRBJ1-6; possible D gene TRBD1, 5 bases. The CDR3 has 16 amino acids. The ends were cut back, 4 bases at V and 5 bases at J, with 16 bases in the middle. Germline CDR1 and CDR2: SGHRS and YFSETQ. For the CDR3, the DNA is TGCGCCAGCAGCCACAGGTCCGGCTCTGATAATTCACCCCTCCACTTT. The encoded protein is CASSHRSGSDNSPLHF.

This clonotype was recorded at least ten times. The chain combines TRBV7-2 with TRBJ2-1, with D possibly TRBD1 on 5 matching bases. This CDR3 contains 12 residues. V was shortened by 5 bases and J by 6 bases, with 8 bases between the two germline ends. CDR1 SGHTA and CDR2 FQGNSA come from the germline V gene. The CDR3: CASSEQGNEQFF. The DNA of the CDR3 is TGTGCCAGCAGCGAGCAGGGCAATGAGCAGTTCTTC.

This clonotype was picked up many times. In DNA form, the CDR3 reads TGTGCCAGCAGAGGGACGCATTCCTACGAGCAGTACTTC. Translating it yields CASRGTHSYEQYF. The gene calls are TRBV6-5 and TRBJ2-7, with D possibly called TRBD1 or TRBD2 (5 bases each). From germline, CDR1 is MNHEY and CDR2 SVGAGI. Trimming took 6 bases from V and 1 from J, leaving 10 bases between them. This CDR3 comprises 13 residues.

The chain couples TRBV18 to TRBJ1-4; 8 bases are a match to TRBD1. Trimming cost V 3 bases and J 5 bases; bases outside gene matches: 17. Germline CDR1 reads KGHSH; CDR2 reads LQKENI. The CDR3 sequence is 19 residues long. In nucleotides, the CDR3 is TGTGCCAGCTCACCTCGTCGGTGGACAGGGCCGACTTCCAATGAAAAACTGTTTTTT. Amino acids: CASSPRRWTGPTSNEKLFF. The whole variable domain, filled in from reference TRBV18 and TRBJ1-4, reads NAGVMQNPRHLVRRRGQEARLRCSPMKGHSHVYWYRQLPEEGLKFMVYLQKENIIDESGMPKERFSAEFPKEGPSILRIQQVVRGDSAAYFCASSPRRWTGPTSNEKLFFGSGTQLSVL.

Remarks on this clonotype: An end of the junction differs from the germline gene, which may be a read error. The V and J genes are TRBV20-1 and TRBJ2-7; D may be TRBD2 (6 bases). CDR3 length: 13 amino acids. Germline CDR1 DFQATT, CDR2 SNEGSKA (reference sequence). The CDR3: CGAMGGRNHEQYF. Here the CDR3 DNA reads TGCGGTGCCATGGGAGGTAGGAACCACGAGCAGTACTTC.

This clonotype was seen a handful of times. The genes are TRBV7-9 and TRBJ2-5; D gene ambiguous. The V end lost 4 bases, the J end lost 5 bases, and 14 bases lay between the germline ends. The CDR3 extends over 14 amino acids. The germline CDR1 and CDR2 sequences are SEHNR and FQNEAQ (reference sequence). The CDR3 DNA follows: TGTGCCAGCAGCTCCTTAGCAGCGATCGAGACCCAGTACTTC. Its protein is CASSSLAAIETQYF. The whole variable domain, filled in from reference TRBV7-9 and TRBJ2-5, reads DTGVSQNPRHKITKRGQNVTFRCDPISEHNRLYWYRQTLGQGPEFLTYFQNEAQLEKSRLLSDRFSAERPKGSFSTLEIQRTEQGDSAMYLCASSSLAAIETQYFGPGTRLLVL.

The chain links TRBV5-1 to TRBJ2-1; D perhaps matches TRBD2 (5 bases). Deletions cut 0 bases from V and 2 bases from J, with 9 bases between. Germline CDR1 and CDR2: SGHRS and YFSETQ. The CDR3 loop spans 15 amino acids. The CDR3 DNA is TGCGCCAGCAGCTTGGAGAGGGCCGCCTACAATGAGCAGTTCTTC. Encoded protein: CASSLERAAYNEQFF.

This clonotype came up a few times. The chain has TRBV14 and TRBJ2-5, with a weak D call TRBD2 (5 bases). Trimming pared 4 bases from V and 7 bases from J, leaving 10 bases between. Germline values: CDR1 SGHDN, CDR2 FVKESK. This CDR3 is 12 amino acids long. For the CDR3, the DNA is TGTGCCAGCAGCCCCGAGAGGGTGACCCAGTACTTC. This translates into CASSPERVTQYF. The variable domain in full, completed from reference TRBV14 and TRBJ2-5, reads EAGVTQFPSHSVIEKGQTVTLRCDPISGHDNLYWYRRVMGKEIKFLLHFVKESKQDESGMPNNRFLAERTGGTYSTLKVQPAELEDSGVYFCASSPERVTQYFGPGTRLLVL.

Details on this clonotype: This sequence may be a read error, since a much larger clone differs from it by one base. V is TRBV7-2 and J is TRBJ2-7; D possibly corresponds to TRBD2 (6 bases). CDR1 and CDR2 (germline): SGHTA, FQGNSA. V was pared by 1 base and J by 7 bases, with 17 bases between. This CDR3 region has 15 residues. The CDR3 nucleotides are TGTGCCAGCAGCTTAGAGTCTGGCGGGATCGGTGAGCAGTACTTC. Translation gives CASSLESGGIGEQYF.

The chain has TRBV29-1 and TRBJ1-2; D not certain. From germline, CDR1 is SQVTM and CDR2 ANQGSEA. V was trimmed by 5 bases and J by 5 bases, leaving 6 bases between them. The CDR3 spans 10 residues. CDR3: CSVNPYGYTF. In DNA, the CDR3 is TGCAGCGTTAACCCGTATGGCTACACCTTC.